This TCR beta chain came from a study of spatial heterogeneity in lung cancer. Study information: Strongly correlated with TCR transcript counts in tumor regions was a T cell module score, which was a transcriptional module score calculated from matched bulk RNA-seq. Unique TCR and UMI combinations averaged more than ten appearances each in raw reads.

Study findings and constraints: Tracking of tumor mutation counts was seen in expanded intratumoral alpha and beta TCR counts.

V was trimmed by 1 base and J by 6 bases, leaving 16 bases between them. The CDR3 spans 16 residues. Germline CDR1 reads SGHNT; CDR2 reads YENEEA. Sample time point: sample taken at primary tumor resection. Whole RNA obtained from tumor, nontumor lung or frozen PBMC underwent sequencing without sorting. This clonotype has at least ten counts. The antigen remains undetermined. Each CDR3 protein gets one entry after TCRdb re-called the 5' RACE reads with MiXCR. The sample shows about 17,000 distinct CDR3 sequences, 6.2% of them seen only once. The sample consisted of lung tumor tissue, taken at surgery. The V call is TRBV11-3, the J call TRBJ2-1; weak D call: TRBD1 (6 bases). This TCR came from a male donor with early-stage non-small cell lung cancer. The CDR3 nucleotides read TGTGCCAGCAGCTTAGCCCCCGCGACAGGTAGCAATGAGCAGTTCTTC. Translated: CASSLAPATGSNEQFF.